Listed below are T cell receptor beta chains from one sample, sequenced in a study of OX40 agonist ivuxolimab in advanced cancers. The assay was immunoSEQ multiplex PCR, and TCRdb's table has in-frame clones only and misses some. This table holds about 100,000 clones, 70% to 90% found once. The sample was CD4+ or CD8+ T cells sorted from blood, taken in a trial of the OX40 agonist ivuxolimab. The source is an adult with an advanced solid tumor such as melanoma, head and neck, liver or kidney cancer. CDR3s include the opening cysteine and the closing phenylalanine or tryptophan. D genes are given only for firm matches. Expanded clones get a size class; other rows say once, few or many, or leave the size out.

J gene,V gene,clone size,D gene,CDR3 protein,CDR3 DNA
TRBJ2-5,TRBV27,.,TRBD1,CASSLREGQGSQETQYF,TGTGCCAGCAGTTTGAGAGAGGGACAGGGTAGCCAAGAGACCCAGTACTTC
TRBJ2-3,TRBV13,.,.,CASRQGGSDTQYF,TGTGCCAGCAGACAGGGAGGTAGTGATACGCAGTATTTT
TRBJ2-1,TRBV19,.,.,CASRQGREQFF,TGTGCCAGTAGACAGGGTAGGGAGCAGTTCTTC
TRBJ1-4,TRBV6-6,.,.,CASSYSPGYNEKLFF,TGTGCCAGCAGTTACTCTCCAGGGTATAATGAAAAACTGTTTTTT
TRBJ2-1,TRBV19,.,TRBD2,CASSSDLAGLYNEQFF,TGTGCCAGTAGTTCCGACCTAGCGGGCCTCTACAATGAGCAGTTCTTC
TRBJ2-7,TRBV30,.,.,CAWSPRVSYEQYF,TGTGCCTGGAGTCCCCGGGTTTCCTACGAGCAGTACTTC
TRBJ2-7,TRBV19,.,TRBD2,CASSIGAGGSEQYF,TGTGCCAGTAGTATTGGGGCGGGAGGGAGCGAGCAGTACTTC
TRBJ2-5,TRBV9,.,.,CASSVGWGAGETQYF,TGTGCCAGCAGCGTAGGATGGGGGGCGGGTGAGACCCAGTACTTC
TRBJ2-5,TRBV5-6,.,TRBD2,CASSLEAGGALKETQYF,TGTGCCAGCAGCTTGGAGGCGGGGGGCGCTCTCAAAGAGACCCAGTACTTC
TRBJ2-3,TRBV7-9,.,.,CASSPDPGATFTDTQYF,TGTGCCAGCAGTCCGGACCCGGGAGCTACCTTCACAGATACGCAGTATTTT
TRBJ2-2,TRBV19,.,TRBD2,CASSYKTAGANTGELFF,TGTGCCAGTAGTTACAAAACAGCGGGAGCGAACACCGGGGAGCTGTTTTTT
TRBJ2-1,TRBV20-1,.,.,CSASQLNEQFF,TGCAGTGCTAGCCAGCTCAATGAGCAGTTCTTC
TRBJ1-2,TRBV6-1,.,.,CASSESGYGYTF,TGTGCCAGCAGTGAATCCGGATATGGCTACACCTTC
TRBJ2-7,TRBV19,.,TRBD1,CASSTGQVYEQYF,TGTGCCAGTAGTACGGGACAGGTCTACGAGCAGTACTTC
TRBJ2-7,TRBV28,.,.,CASQTGQSEQYF,TGTGCCAGCCAGACCGGACAGTCCGAGCAGTACTTC
TRBJ2-3,TRBV5-1,.,TRBD2,CASSFLAGVVDTQYF,TGCGCCAGCAGCTTTCTAGCGGGAGTCGTGGATACGCAGTATTTT
TRBJ1-1,TRBV6-1,.,.,CASSGLDAGTEAFF,TGTGCCAGCAGCGGCCTAGACGCGGGCACTGAAGCTTTCTTT
TRBJ1-1,TRBV6-6,.,.,CASSYIRRGTNTEAFF,TGTGCCAGCAGTTACATTCGGAGGGGCACCAACACTGAAGCTTTCTTT
TRBJ1-2,TRBV19,.,TRBD1,CASSIPTGLDYGYTF,TGTGCCAGTAGTATTCCGACAGGGTTGGACTATGGCTACACCTTC
TRBJ2-2,TRBV14,.,.,CASSQEERLGRRTGELFF,TGTGCCAGCAGCCAAGAGGAGAGGTTGGGTCGCCGGACCGGGGAGCTGTTTTTT
TRBJ2-2,TRBV9,.,.,CASRQGVNTGELFF,TGTGCCAGCAGACAGGGAGTGAACACCGGGGAGCTGTTTTTT
TRBJ2-7,TRBV28,once,.,CASSLFGGSAEQYF,TGTGCCAGCAGTTTGTTCGGGGGATCGGCCGAGCAGTACTTC
TRBJ2-7,TRBV6-6,once,.,CASSSQDRIYEQYF,TGTGCCAGCAGTTCCCAGGACAGAATCTACGAGCAGTACTTC
TRBJ1-2,TRBV5-1,.,.,CASSLEVARGSYGYTF,TGCGCCAGCAGCTTGGAGGTCGCCAGGGGCTCCTATGGCTACACCTTC
TRBJ1-2,TRBV6-5,once,.,CATWRGWEYGYTF,TGTGCCACCTGGAGGGGATGGGAGTATGGCTACACCTTC
TRBJ2-7,TRBV18,.,TRBD1,CASSATGSSYEQYF,TGTGCCAGCTCAGCGACAGGGAGCTCCTACGAGCAGTACTTC
TRBJ1-4,TRBV5-1,.,.,CASSLSTGPEKLFF,TGCGCCAGCAGCTTGTCCACAGGCCCCGAAAAACTGTTTTTT
TRBJ1-1,TRBV10-2,.,.,CASSDRNTEAFF,TGCGCCAGCAGTGACAGAAACACTGAAGCTTTCTTT
TRBJ2-7,TRBV5-6,.,TRBD1,CASSTTGTGYGEQYF,TGTGCCAGCAGCACCACCGGGACAGGGTACGGCGAGCAGTACTTC
TRBJ1-6,TRBV27,.,.,CASRRTAKALAMGSPLHF,TGTGCCAGCAGGAGGACAGCAAAAGCCCTCGCGATGGGTTCACCCCTCCACTTT
TRBJ1-5,TRBV15,.,TRBD1,CATSRRGDSEGWNQPQHF,TGTGCCACCAGCAGGAGGGGGGACAGCGAAGGTTGGAATCAGCCCCAGCATTTT
TRBJ2-5,TRBV6-5,.,.,CASRTGTGKETQYF,TGTGCCAGCAGGACCGGAACAGGGAAAGAGACCCAGTACTTC
TRBJ1-4,TRBV29-1,once,TRBD1,CSVGQGGEKLFF,TGCAGCGTTGGACAGGGGGGTGAAAAACTGTTTTTT
TRBJ2-2,TRBV16,.,.,CASSRESTGELFF,TGTGCCAGCAGCAGAGAGAGTACCGGGGAGCTGTTTTTT
TRBJ2-3,TRBV27,few,.,CASREAGKLTDTQYF,TGTGCCAGCAGAGAGGCGGGGAAACTCACAGATACGCAGTATTTT
TRBJ1-5,TRBV7-3,.,.,CASSLHGGNQPQHF,TGTGCCAGCAGCTTACACGGGGGCAATCAGCCCCAGCATTTT